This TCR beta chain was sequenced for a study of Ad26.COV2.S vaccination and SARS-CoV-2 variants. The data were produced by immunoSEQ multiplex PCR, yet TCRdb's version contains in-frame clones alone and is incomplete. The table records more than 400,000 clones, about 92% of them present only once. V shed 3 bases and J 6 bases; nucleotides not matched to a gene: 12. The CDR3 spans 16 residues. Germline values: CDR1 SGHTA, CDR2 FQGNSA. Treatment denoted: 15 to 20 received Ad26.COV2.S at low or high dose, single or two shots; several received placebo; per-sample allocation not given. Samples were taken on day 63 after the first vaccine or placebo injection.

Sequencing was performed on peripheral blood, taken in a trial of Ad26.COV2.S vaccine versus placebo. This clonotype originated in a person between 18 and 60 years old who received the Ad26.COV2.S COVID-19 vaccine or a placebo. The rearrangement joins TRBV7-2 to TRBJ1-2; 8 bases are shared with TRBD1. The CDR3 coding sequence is TGTGCCAGCAGCTTCCACCTCGGACAGGGTTATAATGGCTACACCTTC. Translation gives CASSFHLGQGYNGYTF.